This T cell receptor (beta chain) appears in the sequencing data of a study of cytomegalovirus exposure and HLA in healthy donors. A multiplex PCR was run with 60 Vbeta primers and 13 Jbeta primers. Measured with immunoSEQ multiplex PCR; TCRdb has only the in-frame clones, and not every one. The sample shows 280,000 or so clones, approximately 90% of them seen only once. This CDR3 is built from 15 residues. The germline V gene encodes CDR1 SGHNT and CDR2 YYREEE (reference sequence). V dropped 3 bases and J dropped 5; count of bases not matched to a gene: 4. The sequenced material came from PBMCs. The chain has TRBV5-4 and TRBJ1-4, with 10 bases that match TRBD1. This receptor was identified in a woman aged 18-29 years in good health and CMV-seronegative. The chain's CDR3 is CASSSKDRGNEKLFF. CDR3 DNA sequence: TGTGCCAGCAGCTCTAAGGACAGGGGGAATGAAAAACTGTTTTTT.